This T cell receptor (beta chain) was captured by sequencing in a study of shared clonotypes between healthy human individuals (dated by TCRdb to about 2020). About the investigation overall: Two women and a few men aged 18 to 49 years were included in the cohort. Per donor, three plates each were used for CD4 naive and CD4 memory, two for CD8 naive, and one for CD8 memory. Blood TCR repertoires of a handful of healthy adults were deeply sequenced to estimate repertoire size and the extent of clonotype sharing between individuals. To increase sequencing depth and limit assay-specific biases, TCR repertoire library preparation and sequencing were carried out by different laboratories using diverse techniques. Leukapheresis yielded between about 0.9 and 9 billion PBMCs per donor.

What the work shows at the level of the full study, not this receptor alone: When four donors were compared, the shared fraction of clonotypes was 5% to 6.5% for naive CD4, over 3% for naive CD8, 2% to 2.5% for memory CD4, and around 0.37% for memory CD8. Clonotypes shared by all four sorted-subset donors showed higher generation probabilities than non-shared clonotypes. Incomplete sequencing was indicated by rarefaction of sorted-subset datasets, despite the large sequencing depth. Because the study included only a small number of donors, the genetic and exposure-history diversity represented was limited. Naive subsets generally had larger estimated clonotype richness than memory subsets. Based on pairwise subsampling, the degree of clonotype sharing among donors was expected to be affected by sequencing depth. Only blood was sampled, and tissue TCR repertoires likely differ from those in blood.

Healthy HIV-negative adults with no recently reported acute infections or vaccinations were included as donors. Only Caucasian adults living in Nashville, Tennessee, USA were represented among the donors. Magnetic negative selection was used to enrich CD4+ T cells, after which naive cells were positively selected on CD45RA and the negative fraction became the memory subset. Blood was collected by leukapheresis, and PBMCs were isolated by Ficoll-Histopaque density gradient centrifugation and then cryopreserved in liquid nitrogen vapor phase. Purity and quantity of every magnetically sorted T cell population were checked by analytical flow cytometry. Genomic DNA was isolated from each sorted fraction and quantified by UV absorbance on a Nanodrop 2000c. The junction shows trimming of 6 bases on V and 2 bases on J, plus 14 bases between the germline ends. The CDR3 covers 16 residues, taking in both the cysteine and the phenylalanine. Only the CDR3 part of the read is kept: 48 bases, read in frame from the first base. CDR1 MNHEY and CDR2 SMNVEV are derived from the germline V gene (reference sequence).

A remark on this clone: Which antigen it targets is not known. Base-call qualities are not available, and no considerably larger clone is one nucleotide away.

TCR CDR3 regions were amplified from genomic DNA by multiplex PCR using the deep immunoSEQ assay. Extracted genomic DNA from each cell subset was spread evenly across all wells of several immunoSEQ 96-well plates, with each plate serving as a replicate. For sorted subsets, each replicate PCR was loaded with about 0.2 ug genomic DNA, equivalent to 30,000 or so T cell genomes. Purified libraries were measured with a Qubit 3.0 fluorometer, size-checked on a Bioanalyzer 2100, and measured again with the KAPA Library Quantification kit. A separate single-read 150-cycle Illumina NextSeq 550 flow cell was used to sequence each immunoSEQ 96-well plate. Processing in the source paper ran as follows. Because the immunoSEQ output held only junctional sequences and lacked quality scores, the filtering could not match the filtering applied to full-length reads. To assign V/J genes and CDR3, sequences were annotated using PyIR, a Python wrapper for IgBLAST v1.9, with IMGT germline references. Any read was removed if the V/J assignment was weak (E-value above 1e-6), the CDR3 was missing, or the read contained stop codons, out-of-frame junctions, or ambiguous translated residues. V3J clonotypes were defined by identical inferred V gene, J gene, and CDR3 amino acid sequence. Percentage overlap between repertoires was calculated by dividing the number of shared unique clonotypes by the size of the smaller repertoire. Richness of each repertoire was evaluated using RTK rarefaction, the Chao1 estimator, and Recon v2.1 estimates of unobserved clonotypes. Generation probabilities for all TCRbeta clonotypes obtained by the gDNA method from a handful of donors were computed using OLGA. The table comes from immuneACCESS by way of TCRdb, which keeps in-frame sequences with V and J called. Part of the clones is missing from these tables; in studies checked, under half for an unresolved V gene and the rest for unknown reasons. V, J and clone size derive from that table, while D and trimming were established from the DNA sequence. This sample lists a few million clones; approximately 95% were detected once. Of the sample, around 0.4% falls within the top ten clones.

This sequence was found in a man younger than 30 in good health. Some clones in this sample may be carry-over from other donors' samples. The chain uses TRBV27 and TRBJ2-6; the D call is tentative, TRBD1 or TRBD2, as each matches 6 bases. Sequencing was done on a sample of naive CD4+ T cells from PBMCs. The meaning of the sample's cell subset or site label: CD45RA+ positively selected. The DNA sequence reads TGTGCCAGCAGCTCCTGGGGGGCGCCTGGGGCCAACGTCCTGACTTTC. It translates as CASSSWGAPGANVLTF.